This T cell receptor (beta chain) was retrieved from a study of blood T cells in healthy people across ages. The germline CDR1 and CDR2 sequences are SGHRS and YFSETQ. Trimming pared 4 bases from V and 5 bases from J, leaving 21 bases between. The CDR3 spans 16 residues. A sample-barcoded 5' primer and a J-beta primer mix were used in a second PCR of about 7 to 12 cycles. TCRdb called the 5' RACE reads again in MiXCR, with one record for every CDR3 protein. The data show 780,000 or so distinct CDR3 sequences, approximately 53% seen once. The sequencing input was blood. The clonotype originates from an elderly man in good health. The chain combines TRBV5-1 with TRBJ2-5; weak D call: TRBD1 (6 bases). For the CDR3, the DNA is TGCGCCAGCAGCCCCCCGCAGGGGACGTTCGGGGAGACCCAGTACTTC. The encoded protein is CASSPPQGTFGETQYF.